The rows below give T cell receptor beta chains drawn from one sample of a study of blood T cell repertoires in COVID-19. Profiled with immunoSEQ multiplex PCR; TCRdb holds only in-frame clones, not every one. The sample yields about 80,000 clones, nearly 90% seen once. The material sequenced was peripheral blood. Every receptor here comes from an elderly woman with active or convalescent COVID-19. Each CDR3 is given with its conserved first and last residue.

J gene: TRBJ1-6
V gene: TRBV5-4
CDR3 protein: CASSVDRDSPLHF

J gene: TRBJ1-2
V gene: TRBV29-1
CDR3 protein: CSVVGAPADHHYGYTF

J gene: TRBJ2-3
V gene: TRBV28
CDR3 protein: CASSFIAGITDTQYF

J gene: TRBJ2-1
V gene: TRBV28
CDR3 protein: CASSLLDRVSIF

J gene: TRBJ2-5
V gene: TRBV11-2
CDR3 protein: CASSLLYQETQYF

J gene: TRBJ1-3
V gene: TRBV9
CDR3 protein: CASSPPPERSGNTIYF

J gene: TRBJ2-7
V gene: TRBV9
CDR3 protein: CASSVGQGASEYEQYF

J gene: TRBJ2-7
V gene: TRBV12-3/TRBV12-4
CDR3 protein: CASGNDEQYF

J gene: TRBJ2-7
V gene: TRBV28
CDR3 protein: CASSRHAGQGIYEQYF

J gene: TRBJ2-2
V gene: TRBV27
CDR3 protein: CASSLSAKGELFF

J gene: TRBJ1-1
V gene: TRBV30
CDR3 protein: CAWSPWSRAVPFF

J gene: TRBJ2-7
V gene: TRBV7-9
CDR3 protein: CASDSVMYSGGNEQYF

J gene: TRBJ1-6
V gene: TRBV4-1
CDR3 protein: CASSQDRGRSYNSPLHF

J gene: TRBJ1-1
V gene: TRBV7-9
CDR3 protein: CASSRILGQGGAEAFF

J gene: TRBJ2-1
V gene: TRBV5-5
CDR3 protein: CASSFRGAINEQFF

J gene: TRBJ1-4
V gene: TRBV5-6
CDR3 protein: CASSLNRRANEKLFF

J gene: TRBJ1-5
V gene: TRBV12-5
CDR3 protein: CASGLSRTARYSNQPQHF

J gene: TRBJ2-6
V gene: TRBV5-1
CDR3 protein: CASSSEGRSGANVLTF

J gene: TRBJ2-3
V gene: TRBV5-4
CDR3 protein: CASSLAGGRGTDTQYF

J gene: TRBJ2-1
V gene: TRBV12-3/TRBV12-4
CDR3 protein: CASSAVYNEQFF

J gene: TRBJ1-6
V gene: TRBV6-6
CDR3 protein: CASQTSGQNNSPLHF

J gene: TRBJ2-1
V gene: TRBV24-1
CDR3 protein: CATSDFGTSGRDEQFF